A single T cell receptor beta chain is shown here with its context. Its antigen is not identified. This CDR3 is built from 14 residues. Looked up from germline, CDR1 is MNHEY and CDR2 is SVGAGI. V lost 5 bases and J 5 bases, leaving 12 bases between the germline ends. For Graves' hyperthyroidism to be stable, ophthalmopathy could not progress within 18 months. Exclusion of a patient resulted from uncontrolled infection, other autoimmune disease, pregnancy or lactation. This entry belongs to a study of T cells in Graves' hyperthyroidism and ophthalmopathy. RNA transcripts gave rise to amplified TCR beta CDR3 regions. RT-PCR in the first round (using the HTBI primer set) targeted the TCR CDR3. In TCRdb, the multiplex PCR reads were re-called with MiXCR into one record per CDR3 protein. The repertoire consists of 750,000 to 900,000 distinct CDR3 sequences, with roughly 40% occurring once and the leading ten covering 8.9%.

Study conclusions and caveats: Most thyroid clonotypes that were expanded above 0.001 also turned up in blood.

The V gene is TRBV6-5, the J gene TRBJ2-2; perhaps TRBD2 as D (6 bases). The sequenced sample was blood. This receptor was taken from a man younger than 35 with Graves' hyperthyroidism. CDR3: CASSGLEGTGELFF. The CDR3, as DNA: TGTGCCAGCAGTGGGTTGGAGGGAACCGGGGAGCTGTTTTTT.